This T cell receptor beta chain is from a study of shared T cell receptors in the human thymus. The table lists this clone with a few counts. The assay was immunoSEQ multiplex PCR, and TCRdb's table has in-frame clones only and misses some. The table shows hundreds of thousands of clones, with around 78% occurring only once. These sequences were also reported in another study, on human thymus T cells. That publication notes: Congenital heart defects were the reason for the corrective surgery that the donors, healthy Finnish infants, were having. The thymus was resected at corrective cardiac surgery. Biased V and J segment usage appeared in thymus and peripheral blood.

The sequence was obtained from a boy younger than two with a congenital heart defect. The sequenced sample was thymocytes.

CDR3 in DNA: TGCAGTGCTAGAGGGCTGGCGACCCAGTACTTC. Protein sequence: CSARGLATQYF. The chain links TRBV20-1 to TRBJ2-5; D is undetermined. Trimming stripped 1 base from V and 7 bases from J, with 7 bases between. The CDR3 extends over 11 amino acids. Germline V CDR1 and CDR2: DFQATT, SNEGSKA (reference sequence).